These 3 T cell receptor beta chains came from one sample sequenced in a study of cytomegalovirus exposure and HLA in healthy donors (dated by TCRdb to about 2017). Receptors were amplified or captured by the immunoSEQ multiplex PCR assay. The multiplex PCR relied on a mix of 60 forward primers for TCR Vbeta segments and 13 reverse primers for TCR Jbeta segments. TCRdb took this table from immuneACCESS and kept in-frame rearrangements with V and J called. Such tables lack part of the clones; where checked against another copy, unresolved V genes explain under half of the gap, and the rest is unexplained. Counted in this sample were some 51,000 clones; about 76% of them appeared once. The biggest ten clones account for 2.5% of the sample. The sequencing sample was made of PBMCs. Source of these receptors: a female donor in good health and CMV-seronegative.

This rearrangement joins TRBV5-3 to TRBJ2-2, with D unresolved. TRBV5-3 falls under the ORF class, with uncertain function. V lost 4 bases to trimming and J lost 4 bases, with 8 bases between them. The CDR3 consists of 13 residues. CDR3: CARSVSITGELFF. CDR3 DNA: TGTGCCAGAAGCGTCAGTATCACCGGGGAGCTGTTTTTT.

This chain joins TRBV19 and TRBJ1-5; D gene uncertain. Germline CDR1 is LNHDA and CDR2 is SQIVND (reference sequence). This CDR3 has 14 residues. V gave up 1 base and J gave up 0 bases, with 4 bases separating them. The CDR3 here is CASSIGHSNQPQHF. The CDR3 region has the DNA TGTGCCAGTAGTATAGGACATAGCAATCAGCCCCAGCATTTT.

This chain joins TRBV28 and TRBJ2-5, with 10 bases aligning to TRBD1. J gave up 2 bases and V 7 bases, and 4 bases lay outside the gene matches. This CDR3 is 14 amino acids long. CDR1 MDHEN and CDR2 SYDVKM come from the germline V gene. The CDR3 loop reads CASIDRGPQETQYF. The CDR3 DNA reads TGTGCCAGCATTGACAGGGGGCCTCAAGAGACCCAGTACTTC.